Below, one TCR beta chain is given with its context. Its antigen is undetermined. CD8+ and CD4+ T cells circulating in blood were sequenced for TCR beta. FACS enriched CD8+ TEMRA cells, while bulk CD8+ and CD4+ were negatively isolated. This sample was taken from a study of CD8 T cells in Susac syndrome. General observations from the study: It was acknowledged in the study that its TCR sequencing and HLA analysis involved a relatively small number of individuals.

Germline assignment: CDR1 SQVTM and CDR2 ANQGSEA. V lost 3 bases, J lost 0 bases, and 12 bases lay in between. The CDR3 is 15 residues long. RNA in amounts of about 0.5 to 1 ug was reverse transcribed with random hexamers. An immunoSEQ multiplex PCR amplified TCR beta CDR3 over 54 Vbeta and 13 Jbeta. TCRdb reprocessed the immunoSEQ multiplex PCR reads with MiXCR, giving one entry per CDR3 protein. This table has under 200,000 distinct CDR3 sequences, 90% to 95% appearing once. The J gene is TRBJ2-4, the V gene TRBV29-1, with a weak D call TRBD1 (6 bases). This clonotype originated in a human donor with multiple sclerosis. Source material: CD8+ T cells from PBMCs. DNA of the CDR3: TGCAGCGTTGATACAGGGAAGGGAGCCAAAAACATTCAGTACTTC. Translated, it gives CSVDTGKGAKNIQYF.